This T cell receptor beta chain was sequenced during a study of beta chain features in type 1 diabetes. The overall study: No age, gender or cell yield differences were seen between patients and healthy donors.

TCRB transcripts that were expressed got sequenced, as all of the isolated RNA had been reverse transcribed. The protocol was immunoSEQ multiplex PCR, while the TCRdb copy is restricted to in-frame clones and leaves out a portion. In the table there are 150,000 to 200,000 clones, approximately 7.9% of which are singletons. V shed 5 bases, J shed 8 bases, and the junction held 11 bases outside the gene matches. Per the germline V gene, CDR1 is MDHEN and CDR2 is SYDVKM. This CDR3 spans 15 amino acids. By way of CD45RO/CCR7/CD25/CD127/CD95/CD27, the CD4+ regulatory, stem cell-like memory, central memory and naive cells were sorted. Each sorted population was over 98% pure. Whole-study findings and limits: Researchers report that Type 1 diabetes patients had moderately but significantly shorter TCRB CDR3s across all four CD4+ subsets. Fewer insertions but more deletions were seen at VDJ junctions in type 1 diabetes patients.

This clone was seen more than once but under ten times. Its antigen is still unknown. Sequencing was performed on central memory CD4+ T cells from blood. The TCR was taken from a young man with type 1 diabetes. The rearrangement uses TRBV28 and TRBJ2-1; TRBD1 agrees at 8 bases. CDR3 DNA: TGTGCCAGCAGTCAAAATCCAGGGGGCGCGGATGAGCAGTTCTTC. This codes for CASSQNPGGADEQFF.